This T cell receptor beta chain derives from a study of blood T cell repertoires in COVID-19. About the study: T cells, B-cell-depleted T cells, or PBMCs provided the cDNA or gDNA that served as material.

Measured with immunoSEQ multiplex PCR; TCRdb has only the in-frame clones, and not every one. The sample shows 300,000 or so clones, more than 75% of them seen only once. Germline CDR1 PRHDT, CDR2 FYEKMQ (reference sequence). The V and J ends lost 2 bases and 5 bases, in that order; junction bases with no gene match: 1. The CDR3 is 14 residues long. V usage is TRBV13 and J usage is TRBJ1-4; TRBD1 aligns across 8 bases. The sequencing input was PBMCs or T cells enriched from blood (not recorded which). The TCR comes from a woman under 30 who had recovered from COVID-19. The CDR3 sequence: CASSLRQGNEKLFF. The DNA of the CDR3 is TGTGCCAGCAGCTTACGACAGGGGAATGAAAAACTGTTTTTT. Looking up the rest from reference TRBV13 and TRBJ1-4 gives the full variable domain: AAGVIQSPRHLIKEKRETATLKCYPIPRHDTVYWYQQGPGQDPQFLISFYEKMQSDKGSIPDRFSAQQFSDYHSELNMSSLELGDSALYFCASSLRQGNEKLFFGSGTQLSVL.